These 5 T cell receptor beta chains were all obtained from the same sample, sequenced in a study of blood T cells in healthy people across ages. Combining a sample-barcoded 5' primer with a J-beta primer mix, a second PCR ran for about 6 to 12 cycles. TCRdb independently ran MiXCR on the 5' RACE reads; one entry per CDR3 protein. The table includes some 690,000 distinct CDR3 sequences, 22% detected once. Sequences were obtained from blood. The receptor set was obtained from a man aged 70-80 years in good health.

Only a few counts were recorded for this clonotype. The chain combines TRBV20-1 with TRBJ2-1, with unresolved D. The end of the DNA is better explained by TRBJ2-7, so the J call may be wrong. Germline CDR1 is DFQATT and CDR2 is SNEGSKA (reference sequence). The length of the CDR3 is 11 residues. The CDR3 reads CSASYVDEQYF. The DNA of the CDR3 is TGCAGTGCTAGCTATGTTGACGAGCAGTACTTC.

This clonotype was counted at least ten times. The V gene is TRBV14, the J gene TRBJ2-3; the D is unclear. CDR1 and CDR2 (germline): SGHDN, FVKESK. Between the trimmed V and J ends, which lost 2 bases and 0 bases, there was a span of 12 bases. The CDR3 loop spans 16 amino acids. This chain's CDR3 is CASSQFTGYSTDTQYF. As DNA, the CDR3 is TGTGCCAGCAGCCAATTTACCGGGTATAGCACAGATACGCAGTATTTT. Variable domain in full (rest from reference TRBV14 and TRBJ2-3): EAGVTQFPSHSVIEKGQTVTLRCDPISGHDNLYWYRRVMGKEIKFLLHFVKESKQDESGMPNNRFLAERTGGTYSTLKVQPAELEDSGVYFCASSQFTGYSTDTQYFGPGTRLTVL.

In this sample, this clonotype turned up a few times. The chain uses TRBV5-6 and TRBJ2-7; 9 positions match TRBD2. The CDR3 is made up of 13 amino acids. Per the germline V gene, CDR1 is SGHDT and CDR2 is YYEEEE. V lost 6 bases, J lost 7 bases, and 8 bases stayed unmatched. The CDR3 protein is CASTLAGVMEQYV. In nucleotides, the CDR3 is TGTGCCAGCACTTTAGCGGGAGTGATGGAGCAGTACGTC.

This clonotype came up a few times. V is TRBV9 and J is TRBJ1-2; D is unresolved. Trimming took off 4 bases at V and 4 bases at J, with 11 bases between the two ends. Germline-derived CDR1 and CDR2 are SGDLS and YYNGEE. The CDR3 covers 13 residues. The chain's CDR3 is CASSPQQSYGYTF. The DNA of the CDR3 is TGTGCCAGCAGCCCTCAACAGAGCTATGGCTACACCTTC.

The chain carries TRBV7-2 and TRBJ2-2, with 9 bases matching TRBD2. V lost 1 base to trimming and J lost 3 bases; unmatched junction nucleotides: 6. Germline lookup yields CDR1 SGHTA and CDR2 FQGNSA. The CDR3 length is 17 residues. The CDR3 bases are TGTGCCAGCAGCTTAGATGGGTCTAGCGGGGACACCGGGGAGCTGTTTTTT. Its translation: CASSLDGSSGDTGELFF.